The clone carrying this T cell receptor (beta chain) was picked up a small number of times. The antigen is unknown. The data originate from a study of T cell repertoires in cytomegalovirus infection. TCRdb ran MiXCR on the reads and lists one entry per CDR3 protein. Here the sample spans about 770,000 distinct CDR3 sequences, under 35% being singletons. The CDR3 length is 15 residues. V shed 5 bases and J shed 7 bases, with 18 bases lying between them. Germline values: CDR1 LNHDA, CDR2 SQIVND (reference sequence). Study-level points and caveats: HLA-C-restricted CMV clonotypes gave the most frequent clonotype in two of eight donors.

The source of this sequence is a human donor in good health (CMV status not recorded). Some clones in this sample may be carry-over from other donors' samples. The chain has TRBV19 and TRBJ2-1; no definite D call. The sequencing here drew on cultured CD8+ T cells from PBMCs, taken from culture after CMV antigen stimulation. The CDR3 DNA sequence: TGTGCCAGTAGTTCTAAGATCCCCGGGTGGAATGAGCAGTTCTTC. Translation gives CASSSKIPGWNEQFF. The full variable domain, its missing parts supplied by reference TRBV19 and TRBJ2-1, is DGGITQSPKYLFRKEGQNVTLSCEQNLNHDAMYWYRQDPGQGLRLIYYSQIVNDFQKGDIAEGYSVSREKKESFPLTVTSAQKNPTAFYLCASSSKIPGWNEQFFGPGTRLTVL.